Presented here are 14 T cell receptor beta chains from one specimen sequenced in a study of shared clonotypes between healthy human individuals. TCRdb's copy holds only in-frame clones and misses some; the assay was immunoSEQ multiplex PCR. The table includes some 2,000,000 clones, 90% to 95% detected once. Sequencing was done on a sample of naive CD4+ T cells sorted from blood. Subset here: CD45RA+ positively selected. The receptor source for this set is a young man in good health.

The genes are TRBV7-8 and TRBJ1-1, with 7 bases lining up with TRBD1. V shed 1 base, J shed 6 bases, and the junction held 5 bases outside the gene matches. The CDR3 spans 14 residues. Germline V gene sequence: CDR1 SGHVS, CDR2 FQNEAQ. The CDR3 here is CASSLVGQGAEAFF. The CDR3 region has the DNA TGTGCCAGCAGCTTAGTTGGTCAGGGGGCTGAAGCTTTCTTT.

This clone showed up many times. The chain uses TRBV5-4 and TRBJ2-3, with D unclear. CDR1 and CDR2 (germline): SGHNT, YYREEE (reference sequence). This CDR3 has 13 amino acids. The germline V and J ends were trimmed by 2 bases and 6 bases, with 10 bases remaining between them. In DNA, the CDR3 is TGTGCCAGCAGCTTCCAAGGGCGGGATACGCAGTATTTT. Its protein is CASSFQGRDTQYF.

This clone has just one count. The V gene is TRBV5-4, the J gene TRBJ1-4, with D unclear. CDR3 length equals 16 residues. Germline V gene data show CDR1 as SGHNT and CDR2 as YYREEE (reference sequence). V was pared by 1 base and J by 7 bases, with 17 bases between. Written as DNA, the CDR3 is TGTGCCAGCAGCTTGATTTCGCCCGGAGCTCGTGAAAAACTGTTTTTT. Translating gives CASSLISPGAREKLFF.

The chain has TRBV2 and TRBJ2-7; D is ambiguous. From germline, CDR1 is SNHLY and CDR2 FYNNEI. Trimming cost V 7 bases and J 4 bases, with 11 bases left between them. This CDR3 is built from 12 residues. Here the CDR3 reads CASTLGAYEQYF. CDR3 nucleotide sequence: TGTGCCAGCACTCTGGGTGCTTACGAGCAGTACTTC.

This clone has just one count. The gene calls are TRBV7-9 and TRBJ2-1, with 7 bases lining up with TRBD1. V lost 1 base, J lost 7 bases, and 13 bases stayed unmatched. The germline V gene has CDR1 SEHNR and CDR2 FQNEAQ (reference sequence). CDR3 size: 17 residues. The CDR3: CASSLVVPDRAKNEQFF. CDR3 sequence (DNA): TGTGCCAGCAGCTTAGTAGTTCCTGACAGGGCCAAAAATGAGCAGTTCTTC. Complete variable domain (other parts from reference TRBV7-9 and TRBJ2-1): DTGVSQNPRHKITKRGQNVTFRCDPISEHNRLYWYRQTLGQGPEFLTYFQNEAQLEKSRLLSDRFSAERPKGSFSTLEIQRTEQGDSAMYLCASSLVVPDRAKNEQFFGPGTRLTVL.

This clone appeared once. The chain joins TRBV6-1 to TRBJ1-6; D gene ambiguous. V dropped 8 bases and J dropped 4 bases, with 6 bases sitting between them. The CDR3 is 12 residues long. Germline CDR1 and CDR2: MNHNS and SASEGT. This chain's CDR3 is CASETYNSPLHF. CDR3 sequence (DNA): TGTGCCAGCGAGACGTATAATTCACCCCTCCACTTT.

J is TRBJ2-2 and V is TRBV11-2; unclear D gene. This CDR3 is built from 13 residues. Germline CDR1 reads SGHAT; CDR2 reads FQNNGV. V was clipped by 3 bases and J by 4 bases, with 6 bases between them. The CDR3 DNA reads TGTGCCAGCAGCTTCGGCGTCACCGGGGAGCTGTTTTTT. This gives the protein CASSFGVTGELFF.

CDR3 DNA: TGTGCCAGCAGTTTAAGGGGGACCCTACTTAGCACAGATACGCAGTATTTT. This translates into CASSLRGTLLSTDTQYF. This rearrangement joins TRBV27 to TRBJ2-3; D possibly corresponds to TRBD1 (6 bases). The CDR3 runs 17 residues. V was cut by 2 bases and J by 0 bases, with 15 bases left in between. Germline lookup yields CDR1 MNHEY and CDR2 SMNVEV (reference sequence).

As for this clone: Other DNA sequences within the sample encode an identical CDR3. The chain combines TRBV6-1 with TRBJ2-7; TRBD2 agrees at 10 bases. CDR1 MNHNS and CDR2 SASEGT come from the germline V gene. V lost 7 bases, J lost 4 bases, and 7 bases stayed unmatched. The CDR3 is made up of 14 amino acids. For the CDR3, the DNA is TGTGCCAGCAACAGCGGGAGGGCCGGGTACGAGCAGTACTTC. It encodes CASNSGRAGYEQYF.

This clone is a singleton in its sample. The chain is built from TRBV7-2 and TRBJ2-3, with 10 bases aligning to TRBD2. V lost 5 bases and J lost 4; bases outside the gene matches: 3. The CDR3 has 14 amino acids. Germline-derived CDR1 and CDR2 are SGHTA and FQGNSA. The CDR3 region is CASSGTSEADTQYF. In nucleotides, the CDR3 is TGTGCCAGCAGCGGGACTAGCGAGGCAGATACGCAGTATTTT.

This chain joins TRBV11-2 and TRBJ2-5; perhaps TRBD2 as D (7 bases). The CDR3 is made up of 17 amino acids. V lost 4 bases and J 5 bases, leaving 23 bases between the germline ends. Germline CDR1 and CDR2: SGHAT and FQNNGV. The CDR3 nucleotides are TGTGCCAGCAGCTCCCGGTGGTTAGGGGGGGGTAAGGAGACCCAGTACTTC. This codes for CASSSRWLGGGKETQYF. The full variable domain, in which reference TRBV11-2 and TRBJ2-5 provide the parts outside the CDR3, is EAGVAQSPRYKIIEKRQSVAFWCNPISGHATLYWYQQILGQGPKLLIQFQNNGVVDDSQLPKDRFSAERLKGVDSTLKIQPAKLEDSAVYLCASSSRWLGGGKETQYFGPGTRLLVL.

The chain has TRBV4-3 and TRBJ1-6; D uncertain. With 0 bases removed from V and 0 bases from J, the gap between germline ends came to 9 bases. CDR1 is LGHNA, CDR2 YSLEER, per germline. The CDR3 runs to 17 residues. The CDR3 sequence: CASSQEEASSYNSPLHF. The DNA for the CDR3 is TGCGCCAGCAGCCAAGAGGAAGCGAGCTCCTATAATTCACCCCTCCACTTT.

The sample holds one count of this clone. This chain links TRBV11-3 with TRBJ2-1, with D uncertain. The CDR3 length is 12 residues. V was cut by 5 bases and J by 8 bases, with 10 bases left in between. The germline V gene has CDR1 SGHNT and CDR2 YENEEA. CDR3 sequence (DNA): TGTGCCAGCAGCCCCGGAGACGATGAGCAGTTCTTC. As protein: CASSPGDDEQFF.

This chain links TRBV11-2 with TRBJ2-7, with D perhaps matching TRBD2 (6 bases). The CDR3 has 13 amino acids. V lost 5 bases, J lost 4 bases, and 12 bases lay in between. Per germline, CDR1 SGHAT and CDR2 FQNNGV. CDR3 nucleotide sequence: TGTGCCAGCAGCCGGGACTTCTCTTACGAGCAGTACTTC. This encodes CASSRDFSYEQYF.